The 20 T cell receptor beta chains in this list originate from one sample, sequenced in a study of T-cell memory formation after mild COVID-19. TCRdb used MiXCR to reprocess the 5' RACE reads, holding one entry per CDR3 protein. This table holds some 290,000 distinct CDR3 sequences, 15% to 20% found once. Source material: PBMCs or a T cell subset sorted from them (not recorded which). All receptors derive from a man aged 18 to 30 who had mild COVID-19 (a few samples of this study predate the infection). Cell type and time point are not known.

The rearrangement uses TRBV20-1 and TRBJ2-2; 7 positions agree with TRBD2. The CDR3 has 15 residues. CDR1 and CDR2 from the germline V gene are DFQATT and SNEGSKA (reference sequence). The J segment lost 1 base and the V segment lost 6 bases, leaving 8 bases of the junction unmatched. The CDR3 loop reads CSASLATKNTGELFF. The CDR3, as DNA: TGCAGTGCCTCACTAGCGACAAAGAACACCGGGGAGCTGTTTTTT.

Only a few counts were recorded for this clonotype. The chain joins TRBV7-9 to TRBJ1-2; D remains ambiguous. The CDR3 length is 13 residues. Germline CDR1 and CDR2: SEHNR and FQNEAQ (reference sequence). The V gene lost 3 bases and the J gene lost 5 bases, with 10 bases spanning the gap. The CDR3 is CASSFDSGYGYTF. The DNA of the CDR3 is TGTGCCAGCAGCTTCGACTCTGGGTATGGCTACACCTTC.

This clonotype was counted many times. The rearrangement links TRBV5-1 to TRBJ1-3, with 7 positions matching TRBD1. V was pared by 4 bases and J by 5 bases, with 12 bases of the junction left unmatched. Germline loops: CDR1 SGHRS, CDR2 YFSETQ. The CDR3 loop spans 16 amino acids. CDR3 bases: TGCGCCAGCAGCCGGGGTCCAGGGGACAGCCGAAACACCATATATTTT. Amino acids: CASSRGPGDSRNTIYF.

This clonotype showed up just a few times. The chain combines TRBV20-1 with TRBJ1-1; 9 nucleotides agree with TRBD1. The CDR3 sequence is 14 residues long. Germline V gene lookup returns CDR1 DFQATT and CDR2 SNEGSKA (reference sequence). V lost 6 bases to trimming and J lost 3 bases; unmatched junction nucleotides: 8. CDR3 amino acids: CSALGQGRDTEAFF. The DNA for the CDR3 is TGCAGTGCCCTCGGACAGGGGCGGGACACTGAAGCTTTCTTT.

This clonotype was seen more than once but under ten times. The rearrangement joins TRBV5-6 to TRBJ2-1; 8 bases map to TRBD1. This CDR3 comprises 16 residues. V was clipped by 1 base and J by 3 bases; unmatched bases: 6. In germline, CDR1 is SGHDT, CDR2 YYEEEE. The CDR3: CASSLRTGKVYNEQFF. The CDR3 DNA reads TGTGCCAGCAGCTTGAGGACAGGGAAGGTCTACAATGAGCAGTTCTTC.

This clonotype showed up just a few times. As DNA, the CDR3 is TGTGCCAGCAAATTCGGTGGGGGAAACATTCAGTACTTC. Its translation is CASKFGGGNIQYF. The genes are TRBV6-1 and TRBJ2-4; D may be TRBD1 or TRBD2 (5 bases each). V lost 7 bases and J 6 bases, leaving 13 bases between the germline ends. This CDR3 has 13 residues. Germline V gene lookup returns CDR1 MNHNS and CDR2 SASEGT.

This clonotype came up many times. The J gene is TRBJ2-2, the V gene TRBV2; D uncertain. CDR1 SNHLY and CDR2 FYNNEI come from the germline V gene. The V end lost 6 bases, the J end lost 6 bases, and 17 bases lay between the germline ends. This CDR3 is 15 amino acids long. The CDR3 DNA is TGTGCCAGCAGCAAGGCCACAGACCTTGCCGGGGAGCTGTTTTTT. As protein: CASSKATDLAGELFF.

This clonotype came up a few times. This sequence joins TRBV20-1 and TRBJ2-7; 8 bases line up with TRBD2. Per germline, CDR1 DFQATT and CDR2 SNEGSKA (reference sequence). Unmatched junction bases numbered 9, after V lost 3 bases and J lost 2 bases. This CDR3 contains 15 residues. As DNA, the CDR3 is TGCAGTGCTAGTCTGGCGGGGGGATCCCCCTACGAGCAGTACTTC. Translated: CSASLAGGSPYEQYF.

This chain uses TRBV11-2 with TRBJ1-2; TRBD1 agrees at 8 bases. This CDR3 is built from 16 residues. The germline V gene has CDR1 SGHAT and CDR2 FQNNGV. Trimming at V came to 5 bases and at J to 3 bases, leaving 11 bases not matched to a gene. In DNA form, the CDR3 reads TGTGCCAGCAGCCTCCCGTTTCTGGACAGGGACTATGGCTACACCTTC. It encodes CASSLPFLDRDYGYTF.

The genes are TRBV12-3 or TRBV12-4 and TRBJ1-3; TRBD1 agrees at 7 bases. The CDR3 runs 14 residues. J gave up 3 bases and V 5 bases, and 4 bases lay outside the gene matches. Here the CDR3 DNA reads TGTGCCAGCAGTGTGACAGGGTTTGGAAACACCATATATTTT. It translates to CASSVTGFGNTIYF.

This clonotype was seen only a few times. The CDR3 coding sequence is TGTGCCAGCAGTTTAGGGGACAATATCGCCGCGAACTATGGCTACACCTTC. It codes for CASSLGDNIAANYGYTF. This chain joins TRBV28 and TRBJ1-2; a weak D match, TRBD1 (6 bases). This CDR3 has 17 residues. The V gene's germline CDR1 is MDHEN and CDR2 SYDVKM. V lost 2 bases, J lost 2 bases, and 18 bases lay in between.

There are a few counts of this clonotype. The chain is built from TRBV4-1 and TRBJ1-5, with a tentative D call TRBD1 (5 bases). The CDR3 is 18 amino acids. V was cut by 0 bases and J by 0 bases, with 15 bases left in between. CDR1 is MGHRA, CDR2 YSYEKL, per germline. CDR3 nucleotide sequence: TGCGCCAGCAGCCAAGATCCGCTGGGACGGGATAGCAATCAGCCCCAGCATTTT. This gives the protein CASSQDPLGRDSNQPQHF.

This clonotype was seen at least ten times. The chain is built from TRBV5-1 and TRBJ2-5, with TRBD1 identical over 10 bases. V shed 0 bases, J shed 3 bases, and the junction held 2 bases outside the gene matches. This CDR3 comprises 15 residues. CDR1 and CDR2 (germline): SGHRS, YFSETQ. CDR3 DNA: TGCGCCAGCAGCTTGGTAGGGACAGGGGAAGAGACCCAGTACTTC. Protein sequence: CASSLVGTGEETQYF.

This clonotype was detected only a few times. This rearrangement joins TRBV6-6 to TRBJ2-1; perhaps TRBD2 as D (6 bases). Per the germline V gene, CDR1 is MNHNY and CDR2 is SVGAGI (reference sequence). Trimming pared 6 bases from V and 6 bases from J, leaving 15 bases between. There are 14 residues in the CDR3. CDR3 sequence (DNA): TGTGCCAGCAGATACCGGGACTTAGTCAATGAGCAGTTCTTC. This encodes CASRYRDLVNEQFF.

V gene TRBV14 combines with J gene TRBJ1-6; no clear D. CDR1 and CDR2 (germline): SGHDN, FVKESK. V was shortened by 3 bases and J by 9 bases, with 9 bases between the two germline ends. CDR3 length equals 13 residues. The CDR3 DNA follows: TGTGCCAGCAGCCAGGAGAGTTCTTCACCCCTCCACTTT. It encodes CASSQESSSPLHF.

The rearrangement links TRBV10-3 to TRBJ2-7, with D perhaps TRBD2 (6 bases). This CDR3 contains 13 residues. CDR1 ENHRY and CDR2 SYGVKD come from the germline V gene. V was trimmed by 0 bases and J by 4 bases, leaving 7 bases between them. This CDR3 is CAISESEGYEQYV. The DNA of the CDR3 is TGTGCCATCAGTGAGTCGGAGGGGTACGAGCAGTACGTC.

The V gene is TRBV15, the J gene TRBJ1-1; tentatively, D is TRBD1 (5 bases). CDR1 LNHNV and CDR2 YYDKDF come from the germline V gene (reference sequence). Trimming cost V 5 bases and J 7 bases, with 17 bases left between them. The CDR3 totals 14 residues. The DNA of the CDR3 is TGTGCCACCAGCTCCCGAGGATGGGGGGGTGAAGCTTTCTTT. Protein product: CATSSRGWGGEAFF.

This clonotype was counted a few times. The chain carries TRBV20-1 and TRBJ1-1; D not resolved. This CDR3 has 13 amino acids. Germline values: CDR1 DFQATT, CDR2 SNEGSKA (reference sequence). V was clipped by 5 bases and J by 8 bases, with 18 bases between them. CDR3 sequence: CSAQYPSTGEAFF. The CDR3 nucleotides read TGCAGTGCTCAATACCCTTCGACTGGAGAAGCTTTCTTT.

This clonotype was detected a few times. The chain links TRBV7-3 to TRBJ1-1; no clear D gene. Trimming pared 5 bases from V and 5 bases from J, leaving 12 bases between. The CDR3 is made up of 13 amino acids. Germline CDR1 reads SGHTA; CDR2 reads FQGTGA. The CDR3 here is CASSISPGTEAFF. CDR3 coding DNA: TGTGCCAGCAGCATATCCCCGGGGACTGAAGCTTTCTTT.

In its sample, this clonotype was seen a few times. The CDR3 here is CASSRTSGHTDTQYF. In DNA, the CDR3 is TGTGCCAGCAGCCGAACTAGCGGTCACACAGATACGCAGTATTTT. The chain employs TRBV7-9 and TRBJ2-3; 8 positions agree with TRBD2. Germline CDR1 is SEHNR and CDR2 is FQNEAQ (reference sequence). The V and J ends lost 5 bases and 2 bases, in that order; junction bases with no gene match: 6. The length of the CDR3 is 15 residues.